This T cell receptor (beta chain) appears in the sequencing data of a study of control samples from healthy donors and cancer patients (TCRdb year 2020). Sequences MDHEN (CDR1) and SYDVKM (CDR2) are obtained from the germline V gene. V is pared back by 1 base and J by 6 bases, with 10 bases lying between the germline termini. The CDR3 holds 14 amino acids from the cysteine to the phenylalanine. Just CDR3 DNA is preserved here, 42 bases in frame from base 1. Regarding this clone: There is no known antigen for this receptor. Base qualities are not recorded, but no much larger clone differs from it by a single base.

Library preparation employed the immunoSEQ multiplex PCR assay. Imported from immuneACCESS, the table was reduced by TCRdb to in-frame sequences with V and J called. These copies leave out some clones; in studies compared against another copy, an unresolved V gene accounts for under half, and the cause of the remainder is not known. The sample table lists 45,000 to 65,000 clones, 88% of them with a count of one. The top ten clones comprise around two fifths of the sample. The chain couples TRBV28 to TRBJ2-4, with the D gene not confidently named. Material for sequencing was PBMCs. The TCR comes from a man in his fifties or sixties with head and neck cancer. The CDR3 reads CASSLSDRGNIQYF. The base sequence is TGTGCCAGCAGTTTATCAGACCGTGGAAACATTCAGTACTTC.